Listed below are T cell receptor beta chains from one sample, sequenced in a study of T cell responses to AZD1222 COVID-19 vaccine. The protocol was immunoSEQ multiplex PCR, while the TCRdb copy is restricted to in-frame clones and leaves out a portion. The sample holds 100,000 to 150,000 clones, around 87% seen once. The source material was peripheral blood, sampled on day 0 of AZD1222 vaccination. The receptors originated from an adult in good health. CDR3s include the opening cysteine and the closing phenylalanine or tryptophan. A D gene is named only where the DNA matches it firmly. The size field is filled for only some rows; it gives once, few, many or a size class.

-	TRBV21-1	TRBJ2-7	-	TGTGCCAGCAGCAAAGCGGAGGCAGGGATTCCCTACGAGCAGTACTTC	CASSKAEAGIPYEQYF
-	TRBV19	TRBJ2-7	once	TGTGCCAGTAGTATGACCAGCCGGGAGCAGTACTTC	CASSMTSREQYF
TRBD2	TRBV9	TRBJ2-3	-	TGTGCCAGCAGCGTGGGAGGGACAGATACGCAGTATTTT	CASSVGGTDTQYF
-	TRBV28	TRBJ1-5	-	TGTGCCAGCAGTTTTAGCAGCAATCAGCCCCAGCATTTT	CASSFSSNQPQHF
-	TRBV20-1	TRBJ1-3	once	TGCAGTGCTAGTGAAGATCCTGGAAACACCATATATTTT	CSASEDPGNTIYF
-	TRBV10-3	TRBJ2-5	-	TGTGCCATCAGTGAGTCTACCATCGGGCAAGAGACCCAGTACTTC	CAISESTIGQETQYF
-	TRBV28	TRBJ2-7	-	TGTGCCAGCCTCCCGGGCTCGGCGCACTCCTACGAGCAGTACTTC	CASLPGSAHSYEQYF
-	TRBV5-1	TRBJ1-1	-	TGCGCCAGCAGCCTACAGACGAACACTGAAGCTTTCTTT	CASSLQTNTEAFF
-	TRBV5-8	TRBJ2-1	-	TGTGCCAGCAGCCCAATTACACTCGCTCGTCCACTCAATGAGCAGTTCTTC	CASSPITLARPLNEQFF
TRBD2	TRBV30	TRBJ2-1	-	TGTGCCTGGAGAATACTAGCGGGCGCCAATGAGCAGTTCTTC	CAWRILAGANEQFF
-	TRBV9	TRBJ2-7	once	TGTGCCAGCAGCCCGAAGACTAATCCTGCCTACGAGCAGTACTTC	CASSPKTNPAYEQYF
-	TRBV7-2	TRBJ1-3	-	TGTGCCAGCAGCTTTGGGGGGGACTCTGGAAACACCATATATTTT	CASSFGGDSGNTIYF
TRBD1	TRBV6-2/TRBV6-3	TRBJ2-2	-	TGTGCCAGCAGTTACCTCAGAGGGACAGGGCATTCCGGGGAGCTGTTTTTT	CASSYLRGTGHSGELFF
TRBD1	TRBV6-5	TRBJ2-7	-	TGTGCCAGCAGTCAGCGGACAGGGACCTACGAGCAGTACTTC	CASSQRTGTYEQYF
-	TRBV18	TRBJ1-1	-	TGTGCCAGCGCCGATACCTCGCCTTTCTTT	CASADTSPFF
-	TRBV10-3	TRBJ1-1	-	TGTGCCATCAGTGATCCCGGACAGATGAACACTGAAGCTTTCTTT	CAISDPGQMNTEAFF